These 20 T cell receptor beta chains originate from one sample sequenced in a study of T cells after yellow fever vaccination. Via MiXCR, TCRdb re-called the 5' RACE reads, giving one row per CDR3 protein. The sample consists of around 530,000 distinct CDR3 sequences, roughly a sixth of them appearing once. This specimen was PBMCs, taken less than 6 days after the first yellow fever vaccination. Every receptor here comes from a man aged 18-30 years who received the YFV17D yellow fever vaccine.

This clonotype has just a few counts. V is TRBV6-5 and J is TRBJ1-1, with D perhaps TRBD1 (5 bases). The CDR3 loop spans 15 amino acids. Trimming cost V 0 bases and J 3 bases, with 11 bases left between them. Germline CDR1 and CDR2: MNHEY and SVGAGI. This chain's CDR3 is CASSYSGVPDTEAFF. CDR3 coding DNA: TGTGCCAGCAGTTACTCGGGGGTTCCGGACACTGAAGCTTTCTTT.

This clonotype was found a few times. The rearrangement uses TRBV27 and TRBJ2-1, with a weak D call TRBD2 (5 bases). Looked up from germline, CDR1 is MNHEY and CDR2 is SMNVEV (reference sequence). The germline V and J ends were trimmed by 0 bases and 4 bases, with 10 bases remaining between them. The CDR3 is made up of 15 amino acids. DNA of the CDR3: TGTGCCAGCAGTTTATCGACCGGGGTATACAATGAGCAGTTCTTC. Amino acids: CASSLSTGVYNEQFF.

There are a few counts of this clonotype. The rearrangement uses TRBV12-3 or TRBV12-4 and TRBJ1-2, with TRBD1 identical over 9 bases. The CDR3 spans 17 residues. Trimming cost V 10 bases and J 6 bases; bases outside gene matches: 21. The CDR3 here is CATTGGGTGRGIHGYTF. CDR3 DNA: TGTGCCACCACCGGGGGGGGGACAGGGCGAGGCATTCATGGCTACACCTTC.

This clonotype has more than one count but fewer than ten. This chain connects TRBV6-1 to TRBJ2-7; D may be TRBD1 (7 bases). V dropped 6 bases and J dropped 4 bases, with 13 bases sitting between them. This CDR3 is 13 amino acids long. Per germline, CDR1 MNHNS and CDR2 SASEGT. The CDR3 protein is CASRFQGGYEQYF. In nucleotides, the CDR3 is TGTGCCAGCAGATTCCAGGGGGGATACGAGCAGTACTTC.

The chain couples TRBV2 to TRBJ2-3; D possibly uses TRBD1 or TRBD2 (5 bases each). The ends were cut back, 0 bases at V and 6 bases at J, with 13 bases in the middle. The CDR3 consists of 15 residues. Per the germline V gene, CDR1 is SNHLY and CDR2 is FYNNEI. The CDR3 loop is CASSEAPRGGDTQYF. The CDR3 DNA is TGTGCCAGCAGTGAAGCCCCGAGGGGCGGGGATACGCAGTATTTT.

There are a few counts of this clonotype. The V gene is TRBV5-1, the J gene TRBJ1-2, with D perhaps matching TRBD1 (5 bases). The CDR3 is made up of 12 amino acids. Trimming removed 0 bases at V and 10 bases at J, with 10 bases between. Per the germline V gene, CDR1 is SGHRS and CDR2 is YFSETQ. CDR3 coding DNA: TGCGCCAGCAGCTTGGATCAACAGGTCTACACCTTC. This translates into CASSLDQQVYTF.

This clonotype was seen many times. The rearrangement joins TRBV5-1 to TRBJ2-5; 7 nucleotides match TRBD2. The germline CDR1 and CDR2 sequences are SGHRS and YFSETQ. The CDR3 spans 13 residues. V gave up 4 bases and J gave up 5 bases; unmatched junction bases: 5. The CDR3 is CASSNQGGETQYF. The CDR3 DNA is TGCGCCAGCAGCAACCAGGGAGGGGAGACCCAGTACTTC.

This clonotype occurred a few times. The V call is TRBV4-1, the J call TRBJ2-1; 13 bases fit TRBD2. Germline V gives CDR1 MGHRA, CDR2 YSYEKL. V trimming: 0 bases; J trimming: 2 bases; junction bases outside the gene matches: 7. The CDR3 spans 19 residues. The CDR3 loop is CASSQDPPGLAGTYNEQFF. The CDR3, as DNA: TGCGCCAGCAGCCAAGATCCGCCGGGACTAGCGGGGACCTACAATGAGCAGTTCTTC.

This rearrangement joins TRBV5-4 to TRBJ2-3; the match to TRBD1 covers 8 bases. CDR1 is SGHNT and CDR2 is YYREEE in the germline V gene (reference sequence). With V trimmed by 4 bases and J by 6 bases, 13 bases remained unmatched. This CDR3 spans 16 amino acids. The CDR3: CASSQGTGQAIDTQYF. The CDR3 DNA follows: TGTGCCAGCAGCCAGGGAACGGGACAGGCGATCGATACGCAGTATTTT.

This rearrangement joins TRBV5-4 to TRBJ2-2; 9 nucleotides agree with TRBD2. This CDR3 is 15 amino acids long. Germline V CDR1 and CDR2: SGHNT, YYREEE (reference sequence). Trimming at V came to 2 bases and at J to 5 bases, leaving 4 bases not matched to a gene. The CDR3 DNA sequence: TGTGCCAGCAGCTTAGTAGCGGGGGCAACCGGGGAGCTGTTTTTT. Translated: CASSLVAGATGELFF.

The CDR3 coding sequence is TGTGCCAGCAGCCCCCCGGAGCAGTTCTTC. Encoded protein: CASSPPEQFF. The chain is built from TRBV7-9 and TRBJ2-1; D not resolved. This CDR3 is built from 10 residues. Between the trimmed V and J ends, which lost 5 bases and 10 bases, there was a span of 6 bases. Germline lookup yields CDR1 SEHNR and CDR2 FQNEAQ (reference sequence).

This clonotype was seen many times. This sequence joins TRBV7-2 and TRBJ2-5, with D tentatively TRBD1 (6 bases). The CDR3 length is 17 residues. V was shortened by 4 bases and J by 0 bases, with 18 bases between the two germline ends. In germline, CDR1 is SGHTA, CDR2 FQGNSA. CDR3 residues: CASSSPTWDTHQETQYF. Here the CDR3 DNA reads TGTGCCAGCAGCTCGCCGACGTGGGACACCCACCAAGAGACCCAGTACTTC.

This clonotype appeared a few times. The chain employs TRBV12-3 or TRBV12-4 and TRBJ2-1, with D uncertain. The V gene lost 8 bases and the J gene lost 0 bases, with 11 bases spanning the gap. The CDR3 runs 14 residues. CDR3 in amino acids: CASRHRYSYNEQFF. The CDR3 DNA reads as TGTGCCAGCCGTCACAGATACTCCTACAATGAGCAGTTCTTC.

The rearrangement joins TRBV6-5 to TRBJ2-7; 7 nucleotides align to TRBD1. V was clipped by 0 bases and J by 2 bases; unmatched bases: 13. The CDR3 totals 18 residues. Looked up from germline, CDR1 is MNHEY and CDR2 is SVGAGI. The CDR3 sequence is CASSYSYSRGTVPYEQYF. CDR3 nucleotide sequence: TGTGCCAGCAGTTACTCCTACTCCCGTGGGACAGTCCCCTACGAGCAGTACTTC.

The rearrangement joins TRBV7-9 to TRBJ2-7; TRBD2 matches 9 bases. CDR3 length: 16 amino acids. V shed 5 bases, J shed 0 bases, and the junction held 8 bases outside the gene matches. Germline CDR1 and CDR2: SEHNR and FQNEAQ (reference sequence). The CDR3 nucleotides are TGTGCCAGCAGCCGGAGCGGGGGGTTCGCCTCCTACGAGCAGTACTTC. This translates into CASSRSGGFASYEQYF.

The chain uses TRBV12-3 or TRBV12-4 and TRBJ1-1; possible D gene TRBD1, 5 bases. V was shortened by 6 bases and J by 1 base, with 15 bases between the two germline ends. The CDR3 is 15 amino acids. Here the CDR3 reads CASSRVGDRNTEAFF. CDR3 DNA sequence: TGTGCCAGCAGCCGGGTCGGCGACAGGAACACTGAAGCTTTCTTT.

The J gene is TRBJ2-3, the V gene TRBV5-4; 8 bases map to TRBD2. Per germline, CDR1 SGHNT and CDR2 YYREEE (reference sequence). V shed 0 bases and J 2 bases; nucleotides not matched to a gene: 5. The CDR3 runs to 16 residues. The CDR3 loop is CASSLGLAQDTDTQYF. CDR3 coding DNA: TGTGCCAGCAGCTTGGGACTAGCGCAGGACACAGATACGCAGTATTTT.

The sample holds many counts of this clonotype. The chain combines TRBV20-1 with TRBJ2-3; 9 positions agree with TRBD2. CDR1 is DFQATT and CDR2 is SNEGSKA in the germline V gene (reference sequence). Trimming at V came to 7 bases and at J to 2 bases, leaving 1 base not matched to a gene. The CDR3 runs 12 residues. CDR3 nucleotides: TGCAGTGTAGCGGGGGCCACAGATACGCAGTATTTT. Protein product: CSVAGATDTQYF.

This clonotype came up many times. The CDR3: CASSARNEQFF. The CDR3 coding sequence is TGTGCCAGCAGCGCAAGGAATGAGCAGTTCTTC. This chain connects TRBV12-3 or TRBV12-4 to TRBJ2-1; D gene ambiguous. Trimming shortened V by 6 bases and J by 7 bases, and 7 bases separated the two germline ends. The CDR3 spans 11 residues.

This clonotype turned up a few times. The chain combines TRBV5-4 with TRBJ1-2; TRBD1 matches at 7 bases. With 3 bases clipped from V and 0 bases from J, the junction kept 8 bases outside the gene matches. This CDR3 spans 16 amino acids. CDR1 and CDR2 from the germline V gene are SGHNT and YYREEE (reference sequence). In DNA, the CDR3 is TGTGCCAGCAGCTGGGGACAGTACGATTCTAACTATGGCTACACCTTC. This gives the protein CASSWGQYDSNYGYTF. The variable domain in full, with the rest retrieved from reference TRBV5-4 and TRBJ1-2, is ETGVTQSPTHLIKTRGQQVTLRCSSQSGHNTVSWYQQALGQGPQFIFQYYREEENGRGNFPPRFSGLQFPNYSSELNVNALELDDSALYLCASSWGQYDSNYGYTFGSGTRLTVV.